The 11 T cell receptor beta chains below were found in one sample sequenced in a study of T-cell reconstitution after alpha-beta-depleted transplantation in children. The authors prepared the TCRbeta library with unique molecular identifiers. TCRdb processed the PCR reads anew with MiXCR; each CDR3 protein has one entry. The sample contains 250,000 to 300,000 distinct CDR3 sequences, around a tenth of which appear only once. The sequencing used peripheral blood, collected 180 days after TCRalphabeta/CD19-depleted stem cell transplant. These receptors were taken from a male patient aged 2 to 9 who had a stem cell transplant for chronic granulomatous disease, so the T cells may come from the graft donor.

This clonotype was detected ten times or more. This chain links TRBV18 with TRBJ1-6; a weak D match, TRBD1 (6 bases). Germline loops: CDR1 KGHSH, CDR2 LQKENI. The CDR3 has 15 residues. The V and J ends lost 3 bases and 5 bases respectively, with 11 bases between them. The CDR3 reads CASSPAAGDNSPLHF. DNA for the CDR3: TGTGCCAGCTCACCGGCAGCAGGGGATAATTCACCCCTCCACTTT.

Many counts were recorded for this clonotype. The chain has TRBV18 and TRBJ2-3; D is undetermined. V was trimmed by 4 bases and J by 10 bases, leaving 9 bases between them. In germline, CDR1 is KGHSH, CDR2 LQKENI. There are 11 residues in the CDR3. CDR3 sequence reads: CASSLKEAQYF. For the CDR3, the DNA is TGTGCCAGCTCACTTAAGGAAGCGCAGTATTTT.

This clonotype came up many times. V gene TRBV6-5 combines with J gene TRBJ1-2; D unresolved. Trimming shortened V by 2 bases and J by 3 bases, and 7 bases separated the two germline ends. Germline V gives CDR1 MNHEY, CDR2 SVGAGI. There are 13 residues in the CDR3. The CDR3 nucleotides are TGTGCCAGCAGTTACGACACGGACTATGGCTACACCTTC. Amino acid sequence: CASSYDTDYGYTF.

In this sample, this clonotype turned up a few times. The rearrangement joins TRBV2 to TRBJ2-7, with D possibly being TRBD1 or TRBD2 (5 bases each). The germline V and J ends were trimmed by 2 bases and 4 bases, with 12 bases remaining between them. The germline gives CDR1 SNHLY, CDR2 FYNNEI. There are 14 residues in the CDR3. The DNA for the CDR3 is TGTGCCAGCAGTGAAAACCCGGGACCTTACGAGCAGTACTTC. Encoded protein: CASSENPGPYEQYF.

This clonotype was counted ten times or more. The chain uses TRBV18 and TRBJ1-1, with D perhaps matching TRBD1 (6 bases). V dropped 3 bases and J dropped 2 bases, with 10 bases sitting between them. Germline-derived CDR1 and CDR2 are KGHSH and LQKENI. This CDR3 has 14 residues. In DNA form, the CDR3 reads TGTGCCAGCTCACCGGGGGCTGGCAACACTGAAGCTTTCTTT. It yields the protein CASSPGAGNTEAFF.

This clonotype has ten or more counts. At one end the junction does not follow the germline gene, possibly because of a read error. This rearrangement joins TRBV6-1 to TRBJ2-1; no firm D call. Germline V gene sequence: CDR1 MNHNS, CDR2 SASEGT. This CDR3 region has 13 residues. In DNA, the CDR3 is TGTGCCAGCAGTGAAGATCCCTACGATGAGCAGTTCTTC. As protein: CASSEDPYDEQFF.

Concerning this clonotype: A much more abundant neighbour one base away suggests this may be a read error. The chain employs TRBV5-5 and TRBJ1-1, with TRBD1 matching 9 bases. V lost 0 bases to trimming and J lost 9 bases; unmatched junction nucleotides: 18. CDR3 length equals 18 residues. Germline V gene data show CDR1 as SGHKS and CDR2 as YYEKEE (reference sequence). CDR3 in amino acids: CASSLDVGQGIGETKAFF. For the CDR3, the DNA is TGTGCCAGCAGCTTGGATGTGGGACAGGGAATTGGGGAAACTAAAGCTTTCTTT.

The chain carries TRBV11-2 and TRBJ2-1; D is possibly TRBD1 or TRBD2 (5 bases each). The CDR3 runs to 12 residues. CDR1 is SGHAT, CDR2 FQNNGV, per germline. V lost 5 bases to trimming and J lost 12 bases, with 14 bases between them. This CDR3 reads CASSHDRGGQFF. CDR3 coding DNA: TGTGCCAGCAGCCATGACCGTGGGGGGCAGTTCTTC.

This clonotype was detected many times. This chain joins TRBV29-1 and TRBJ2-2, with 7 positions matching TRBD2. Trimming at V came to 2 bases and at J to 6 bases, leaving 9 bases not matched to a gene. CDR3 length: 15 amino acids. Germline V gives CDR1 SQVTM, CDR2 ANQGSEA. For the CDR3, the DNA is TGCAGCGTTGAAAGGCGCGGGAGAGGCCCCGGGGAGCTGTTTTTT. The encoded protein is CSVERRGRGPGELFF.

There are many counts of this clonotype. V gene TRBV20-1 combines with J gene TRBJ1-2, with 12 bases that match TRBD1. CDR1 and CDR2 (germline): DFQATT, SNEGSKA (reference sequence). After removal of 1 base from V and 7 bases from J, the junction contained 4 bases not matched to a gene. The length of the CDR3 is 14 residues. The CDR3 here is CSARGGQGARGYTF. In DNA, the CDR3 is TGCAGTGCTAGAGGGGGACAGGGGGCGCGTGGCTACACCTTC.

This clonotype occurred many times. The CDR3 coding sequence is TGTGCCAGCAGCTTAACTAGTGGAGAGACCCAGTACTTC. This encodes CASSLTSGETQYF. This rearrangement joins TRBV7-6 to TRBJ2-5; D perhaps matches TRBD2 (5 bases). The CDR3 spans 13 residues. Germline V gene lookup returns CDR1 SGHVS and CDR2 FNYEAQ. V gave up 2 bases and J gave up 4 bases, with 8 bases separating them.